Only a few counts were recorded for the clone carrying this TCR beta chain. The CDR3 is made up of 17 amino acids. Trimming cost V 6 bases and J 4 bases; bases outside gene matches: 14. CDR1 and CDR2 (germline): SNHLY, FYNNEI. Assay used: immunoSEQ multiplex PCR; TCRdb lists only in-frame clones, some missing. The sample shows around 1.4 million clones, around 98.5% of them seen only once. This sample is drawn from a study of shared clonotypes between healthy human individuals. The chain is built from TRBV2 and TRBJ1-5; 8 nucleotides match TRBD1. The sample taken for sequencing was naive CD4+ T cells sorted from blood. Noted subset: CD45RA+ positively selected. This clonotype was sampled from a man aged 25 to 45 in good health. For the CDR3, the DNA is TGTGCCAGCAGCTTGAGCTTGGACAGGGTTTTAAATCAGCCCCAGCATTTT. It encodes CASSLSLDRVLNQPQHF.